Presented here are 7 T cell receptor beta chains from one specimen sequenced in a study of shared clonotypes between healthy human individuals (dated by TCRdb to between 2020 and 2021). Library method: the immunoSEQ multiplex PCR assay. TCRdb provides this immuneACCESS table in a form limited to in-frame rearrangements. Some clones are lacking; in checked studies, under half of them reflect an unresolved V gene, and why the rest are absent is not known. The sample table holds millions of clones, of which around 90% were seen once. Clones ranked in the top ten supply over 0.12% of the sample. Input material: naive CD4+ T cells sorted from blood. The sample's cell subset or site, from its label and the paper: CD45RA+ positively selected. These receptors originate from a man younger than 35 in good health.

The chain couples TRBV7-3 to TRBJ2-7; D call uncertain. Trimming removed 3 bases from V and 7 bases from J, with 4 bases in between. Looked up from germline, CDR1 is SGHTA and CDR2 is FQGTGA. The CDR3 has 10 residues. The CDR3 region has the DNA TGTGCCAGCAGCTTTGGGGAGCAGTACTTC. Translating it yields CASSFGEQYF.

The chain uses TRBV2 and TRBJ1-3; D is unclear. Germline-derived CDR1 and CDR2 are SNHLY and FYNNEI. CDR3 length: 13 amino acids. V gave up 6 bases and J gave up 4 bases, with 10 bases separating them. CDR3 protein: CASRSDGGNTIYF. CDR3 in DNA: TGTGCCAGCAGGTCGGACGGAGGAAACACCATATATTTT.

The genes are TRBV5-1 and TRBJ1-1; D is unclear. Deletions cut 0 bases from V and 1 base from J, with 7 bases between. CDR1 and CDR2 from the germline V gene are SGHRS and YFSETQ. The CDR3 runs 14 residues. This chain's CDR3 is CASSLEYQNTEAFF. CDR3 sequence (DNA): TGCGCCAGCAGCTTGGAATACCAGAACACTGAAGCTTTCTTT.

The CDR3, as DNA: TGTGCCTGGAGTTCGAGCTCACAGCCCCAGCATTTT. This translates into CAWSSSSQPQHF. The chain uses TRBV30 and TRBJ1-5; D gene ambiguous. The V gene's germline CDR1 is GTSNPN and CDR2 SVGIG (reference sequence). The CDR3 sequence is 12 residues long. The V and J ends lost 2 bases and 7 bases respectively, with 9 bases between them.

The J gene is TRBJ1-4, the V gene TRBV18; TRBD1 aligns across 10 bases. This CDR3 region has 15 residues. From germline, CDR1 is KGHSH and CDR2 LQKENI. V trimming: 6 bases; J trimming: 8 bases; junction bases outside the gene matches: 9. The CDR3 sequence: CASSPRDRGKEKLFF. Written as DNA, the CDR3 is TGTGCCAGCTCCCCTAGGGACAGGGGAAAAGAAAAACTGTTTTTT. Drawing the rest from reference TRBV18 and TRBJ1-4, the complete variable domain is NAGVMQNPRHLVRRRGQEARLRCSPMKGHSHVYWYRQLPEEGLKFMVYLQKENIIDESGMPKERFSAEFPKEGPSILRIQQVVRGDSAAYFCASSPRDRGKEKLFFGSGTQLSVL.

The chain is built from TRBV27 and TRBJ1-2; D is undetermined. V was shortened by 0 bases and J by 0 bases, with 14 bases between the two germline ends. In germline, CDR1 is MNHEY, CDR2 SMNVEV (reference sequence). The length of the CDR3 is 17 residues. CDR3 DNA sequence: TGTGCCAGCAGTTTATCGGTAGACCCACGTACTAACTATGGCTACACCTTC. This gives the protein CASSLSVDPRTNYGYTF.

The rearrangement joins TRBV6-5 to TRBJ1-5; D ambiguous. Germline CDR1 reads MNHEY; CDR2 reads SVGAGI. The CDR3 covers 13 residues. The V and J ends lost 7 bases and 3 bases respectively, with 10 bases between them. CDR3 amino acids: CASTGSPNQPQHF. The CDR3 DNA reads TGTGCCAGCACAGGCTCCCCCAATCAGCCCCAGCATTTT.